This TCR beta chain was documented in a study of Graves' ophthalmopathy and Graves' hyperthyroidism. The study, taken as a whole, reports: With a specificity of around 76% and a sensitivity of 70.59%, the model predicted ophthalmopathy progression. Blood was where most expanded thyroid clonotypes above 0.001 frequency also turned up.

Serum thyroxine and TRAb, along with clinical symptoms, thyroid ultrasound and orbital computed tomography, were what diagnosis relied on. The CDR3 covers 14 residues. Germline values: CDR1 DFQATT, CDR2 SNEGSKA (reference sequence). J lost 4 bases, V lost 5 bases, and 5 bases had no gene match. As to this clonotype: Its antigen is as yet unknown.

The authors amplified TCR beta CDR3 regions from RNA transcripts. HTBI primers were employed in first-round RT-PCR, then a second-round multiplex PCR followed. TCRdb passed the multiplex PCR reads through MiXCR, listing each CDR3 protein once. The repertoire has about 240,000 distinct CDR3 sequences, around 50% of them found once; the top ten carry approximately 51%. The sequence came from an adult man with Graves' ophthalmopathy. Sample: peripheral blood. J is TRBJ2-2 and V is TRBV20-1; 9 bases are a match to TRBD2. CDR3 DNA: TGCAGTGCTGTGACTAGCGGTAGCACCGGGGAGCTGTTTTTT. It translates to CSAVTSGSTGELFF.